One sample yielded the 24 T cell receptor beta chains listed below, sequenced in a study of shared clonotypes between healthy human individuals. Libraries were prepared by immunoSEQ multiplex PCR; TCRdb keeps only in-frame clonotypes and omits some of them. The table shows millions of clones, with 90% to 95% occurring only once. The source material was naive CD4+ T cells from PBMCs. Stated subset: CD45RA+ positively selected. The origin of the receptors is a man aged 18 to 30 in good health. Some clones in this sample may be carry-over from other donors' samples.

Concerning this clone itself: Other DNA sequences within the sample encode an identical CDR3. This rearrangement joins TRBV5-4 to TRBJ2-2, with 13 bases identical to TRBD2. With 5 bases clipped from V and 7 bases from J, the junction kept 5 bases outside the gene matches. The germline V gene encodes CDR1 SGHNT and CDR2 YYREEE (reference sequence). This CDR3 comprises 15 residues. CDR3 DNA: TGTGCCAGCAGTTCGGGACTAGCGGGAAGCGGGGAGCTGTTTTTT. This encodes CASSSGLAGSGELFF.

The rearrangement uses TRBV9 and TRBJ2-3, with unresolved D. The length of the CDR3 is 13 residues. Between the trimmed V and J ends, which lost 6 bases and 0 bases, there was a span of 8 bases. Looked up from germline, CDR1 is SGDLS and CDR2 is YYNGEE. This CDR3 is CASKKESTDTQYF. In DNA form, the CDR3 reads TGTGCCAGCAAAAAGGAGAGCACAGATACGCAGTATTTT.

The chain has TRBV30 and TRBJ2-7, with a weak D call TRBD1 (5 bases). The CDR3 length is 14 residues. Germline lookup yields CDR1 GTSNPN and CDR2 SVGIG (reference sequence). V shed 3 bases and J shed 6 bases, with 18 bases lying between them. The CDR3 region has the DNA TGTGCCTGGAGGCTATGGGGCCGTGATTCCGAGCAGTACTTC. Translation: CAWRLWGRDSEQYF.

The V and J genes are TRBV28 and TRBJ1-6; a possible D gene is TRBD1 (6 bases). The V gene's germline CDR1 is MDHEN and CDR2 SYDVKM. Trimming pared 4 bases from V and 6 bases from J, leaving 13 bases between. The CDR3 is made up of 15 amino acids. The CDR3 DNA sequence: TGTGCCAGCAGTTCGGACAGTTTTTTTAATTCACCCCTCCACTTT. This encodes CASSSDSFFNSPLHF.

The chain has TRBV2 and TRBJ2-7; 10 bases map to TRBD2. The CDR3 extends over 14 amino acids. Germline CDR1 reads SNHLY; CDR2 reads FYNNEI. V shed 8 bases and J 4 bases; nucleotides not matched to a gene: 8. CDR3 sequence: CASALAGARYEQYF. CDR3 DNA sequence: TGTGCCAGCGCCCTAGCGGGAGCACGTTACGAGCAGTACTTC.

The rearrangement uses TRBV6-5 and TRBJ1-1, with 9 bases identical to TRBD1. This CDR3 comprises 13 residues. V was pared by 10 bases and J by 4 bases, with 7 bases of the junction left unmatched. The germline CDR1 and CDR2 sequences are MNHEY and SVGAGI. CDR3 sequence (DNA): TGTGCCACCACCCGGACAGGGGCCACTGAAGCTTTCTTT. As protein: CATTRTGATEAFF.

Notes on this clone: Other DNA sequences in this sample translate to the same CDR3. The chain recombines TRBV5-1 with TRBJ2-1, with D unclear. Germline lookup yields CDR1 SGHRS and CDR2 YFSETQ. V lost 0 bases to trimming and J lost 0 bases, with 7 bases between them. The CDR3 has 15 amino acids. CDR3 in DNA: TGCGCCAGCAGCTTGGGCCTTTCCTCCTACAATGAGCAGTTCTTC. Amino acid sequence: CASSLGLSSYNEQFF.

This rearrangement joins TRBV2 to TRBJ1-1; D might be TRBD1 (5 bases). The CDR3 has 19 amino acids. The germline V gene has CDR1 SNHLY and CDR2 FYNNEI. Between the trimmed V and J ends, which lost 1 base and 3 bases, there was a span of 24 bases. CDR3 amino acids: CASSEDFGYWQGGDTEAFF. For the CDR3, the DNA is TGTGCCAGCAGTGAAGATTTTGGGTACTGGCAGGGTGGAGACACTGAAGCTTTCTTT.

This clone was seen once. The sample carries other DNA sequences with the same CDR3. The chain links TRBV6-1 to TRBJ1-1; D perhaps matches TRBD1 (6 bases). This CDR3 has 13 residues. Germline CDR1 and CDR2: MNHNS and SASEGT. Trimming removed 6 bases from V and 2 bases from J, with 10 bases in between. The chain's CDR3 is CASSSQGNTEAFF. In nucleotides, the CDR3 is TGTGCCAGCAGCTCACAGGGAAACACTGAAGCTTTCTTT.

J is TRBJ2-7 and V is TRBV11-3; 10 bases align to TRBD1. There are 13 residues in the CDR3. Germline V lookup: CDR1 SGHNT, CDR2 YENEEA. Trimming removed 5 bases from V and 8 bases from J; junction bases left unmatched: 6. The chain's CDR3 is CASSPGDRGKQYF. The DNA of the CDR3 is TGTGCCAGCAGCCCCGGGGACAGGGGAAAGCAGTACTTC.

In nucleotides, the CDR3 is TGTGCCAGCTCTCCAGGGGGCAGATTCGAGCAGTACTTC. As protein: CASSPGGRFEQYF. V and J are TRBV7-9 and TRBJ2-7, with 8 bases aligning to TRBD1. V dropped 8 bases and J dropped 6; count of bases not matched to a gene: 9. The CDR3 is 13 residues long. The germline CDR1 and CDR2 sequences are SEHNR and FQNEAQ (reference sequence). Based on the CDR3 plus reference TRBV7-9 and TRBJ2-7, the full variable domain is DTGVSQNPRHKITKRGQNVTFRCDPISEHNRLYWYRQTLGQGPEFLTYFQNEAQLEKSRLLSDRFSAERPKGSFSTLEIQRTEQGDSAMYLCASSPGGRFEQYFGPGTRLTVT.

This clone was counted a few times. The chain employs TRBV5-8 and TRBJ1-5; D uncertain. The V and J ends lost 2 bases and 2 bases respectively, with 8 bases between them. CDR3 size: 14 residues. Per germline, CDR1 SGHTS and CDR2 YDEGEE. Written as DNA, the CDR3 is TGTGCCAGCAGCTTAATCGGGGGCAATCAGCCCCAGCATTTT. Its protein is CASSLIGGNQPQHF.

This chain links TRBV7-2 with TRBJ2-7; the match to TRBD1 covers 8 bases. The CDR3 covers 15 residues. CDR1 and CDR2 (germline): SGHTA, FQGNSA. The trim removed 5 bases at V and 1 base at J, leaving 7 bases unmatched. CDR3 protein: CASSGQTGVSYEQYF. CDR3 sequence (DNA): TGTGCCAGCAGCGGACAGACAGGGGTGTCCTACGAGCAGTACTTC.

The chain has TRBV25-1 and TRBJ2-5; D is perhaps TRBD2 (6 bases). Germline V gives CDR1 MGHDK, CDR2 SYGVNS. Trimming cost V 7 bases and J 4 bases, with 16 bases left between them. CDR3 size: 14 residues. The CDR3 DNA is TGTGCCAGCAATGGCTTGGGAGGCGGAGAGACCCAGTACTTC. It yields the protein CASNGLGGGETQYF.

This chain uses TRBV6-1 with TRBJ2-2, with D possibly being TRBD1 (6 bases). The CDR3 sequence is 14 residues long. The V gene lost 3 bases and the J gene lost 6 bases, with 11 bases spanning the gap. CDR1 and CDR2 from the germline V gene are MNHNS and SASEGT. CDR3 sequence: CASSEGTHAGELFF. CDR3 nucleotide sequence: TGTGCCAGCAGTGAGGGGACACACGCCGGGGAGCTGTTTTTT.

The count of this clone is one. DNA of the CDR3: TGTGCCAGCTCACCACCGGGAGGGGAGAGCATAGGGCGGCAGTACTTC. This encodes CASSPPGGESIGRQYF. The chain uses TRBV18 and TRBJ2-7; 7 bases map to TRBD2. CDR1 KGHSH and CDR2 LQKENI come from the germline V gene. The CDR3 spans 16 residues. Trimming at V came to 0 bases and at J to 9 bases, leaving 14 bases not matched to a gene.

This clone was recorded only once. The gene calls are TRBV27 and TRBJ1-1, with a possible D match to TRBD1 (6 bases). Per germline, CDR1 MNHEY and CDR2 SMNVEV (reference sequence). This CDR3 has 19 amino acids. V dropped 6 bases and J dropped 1 base, with 27 bases sitting between them. Written as DNA, the CDR3 is TGTGCCAGCAGCCCGTGGGTTGCATGGGGACAACTCGCGAACACTGAAGCTTTCTTT. The encoded protein is CASSPWVAWGQLANTEAFF.

This clone has a single count. The chain is built from TRBV7-9 and TRBJ1-1, with D tentatively TRBD1 (6 bases). CDR1 and CDR2 (germline): SEHNR, FQNEAQ (reference sequence). Trimming took off 5 bases at V and 5 bases at J, with 18 bases between the two ends. This CDR3 spans 15 amino acids. The CDR3 bases are TGTGCCAGCAGCCCCAGTCCGGGGGCGAGGACTGAAGCTTTCTTT. Translation: CASSPSPGARTEAFF.

The chain couples TRBV29-1 to TRBJ1-2; D uncertain. The CDR3 consists of 13 residues. Trimming took 7 bases from V and 5 from J, leaving 17 bases between them. Germline values: CDR1 SQVTM, CDR2 ANQGSEA. The CDR3 loop reads CSAAKGSGYGYTF. DNA of the CDR3: TGCAGCGCGGCAAAGGGTTCGGGGTATGGCTACACCTTC. The whole variable domain, filled in from reference TRBV29-1 and TRBJ1-2, reads SAVISQKPSRDICQRGTSLTIQCQVDSQVTMMFWYRQQPGQSLTLIATANQGSEATYESGFVIDKFPISRPNLTFSTLTVSNMSPEDSSIYLCSAAKGSGYGYTFGSGTRLTVV.

This clone was seen a single time. The chain is built from TRBV6-5 and TRBJ2-1, with no clear D. Germline CDR1 and CDR2: MNHEY and SVGAGI. V lost 0 bases and J 13 bases, leaving 13 bases between the germline ends. CDR3 length: 13 residues. The CDR3 sequence: CASSYSSFLQQFF. For the CDR3, the DNA is TGTGCCAGCAGTTACTCATCTTTTCTCCAACAGTTCTTC.

This chain links TRBV21-1 with TRBJ1-1. TRBV21-1 constitutes a pseudogene. The CDR3 loop spans 15 amino acids. As DNA, the CDR3 is TGTGCCAGCAGCAAAGTGAGCACGATGAGTACTGAAGCTTTCTTT. Amino acids: CASSKVSTMSTEAFF.

The chain joins TRBV5-1 to TRBJ2-3, with TRBD1 matching 10 bases. V was pared by 2 bases and J by 10 bases, with 7 bases of the junction left unmatched. The germline V gene encodes CDR1 SGHRS and CDR2 YFSETQ. The CDR3 extends over 14 amino acids. CDR3 bases: TGCGCCAGCAGCTTCGGGACAGGGGTGGTTTCGCAGTATTTT. This codes for CASSFGTGVVSQYF.

A word on this clone: Other DNA sequences in the sample encode the same CDR3. The DNA of the CDR3 is TGCGCCAGCAGCCTTAGCGGAACGAACACCGGGGAGCTGTTTTTT. This gives the protein CASSLSGTNTGELFF. The chain links TRBV5-1 to TRBJ2-2; D is possibly TRBD2 (6 bases). The CDR3 loop spans 15 amino acids. Deletions cut 4 bases from V and 0 bases from J, with 10 bases between. Germline loops: CDR1 SGHRS, CDR2 YFSETQ. Filled out from reference TRBV5-1 and TRBJ2-2, the complete variable domain reads KAGVTQTPRYLIKTRGQQVTLSCSPISGHRSVSWYQQTPGQGLQFLFEYFSETQRNKGNFPGRFSGRQFSNSRSEMNVSTLELGDSALYLCASSLSGTNTGELFFGEGSRLTVL.

The V gene is TRBV4-1, the J gene TRBJ2-7; D may be TRBD1 or TRBD2 (7 bases each). Trimming pared 3 bases from V and 9 bases from J, leaving 24 bases between. CDR1 and CDR2 (germline): MGHRA, YSYEKL. CDR3 length: 16 amino acids. In DNA, the CDR3 is TGCGCCAGCAGCCACCGATGGGGGGAGGGGGCGGTGGGGCAGTACTTC. Protein: CASSHRWGEGAVGQYF.